These 26 T cell receptor beta chains originate from one sample sequenced in a study of Graves' ophthalmopathy and Graves' hyperthyroidism (dated 2018 in TCRdb). Reads for this sample came from an Illumina HiSeq 2000. For repertoire sequencing, the TCR beta CDR3 regions were amplified from RNA transcripts. HTBI primers and the Qiagen OneStep RT-PCR kit were used in a first-round RT-PCR, which was followed by a second-round multiplex PCR, size selection and purification. TCRdb reprocessed the public reads (quality trimming at Q25 with fastp, clone calling with MiXCR) and kept in-frame beta chains. A single entry per CDR3 protein holds the most common genes and DNA from its merged rows. The sample profile shows about 740,000 distinct CDR3 sequences; around 40% of them were found once. Approximately 46% of the sample is in the top ten clones. The sample taken for sequencing was peripheral blood. These TCRs come from an adult man with Graves' ophthalmopathy.

This clonotype occurred many times. J is TRBJ2-7 and V is TRBV29-1; 7 nucleotides agree with TRBD1. Germline V gene sequence: CDR1 SQVTM, CDR2 ANQGSEA. V trimming: 7 bases; J trimming: 6 bases; junction bases outside the gene matches: 12. The CDR3 contains 13 residues. CDR3 nucleotides: TGCAGCGCCTTGACCGGGACAGCTGGCGAGCAGTACTTC. This encodes CSALTGTAGEQYF.

This clonotype was counted between two and nine times. The chain is built from TRBV5-4 and TRBJ2-7, with D perhaps TRBD2 (6 bases). The ends were cut back, 4 bases at V and 2 bases at J, with 13 bases in the middle. Germline V gives CDR1 SGHNT, CDR2 YYREEE (reference sequence). The CDR3 runs to 14 residues. DNA for the CDR3: TGTGCCAGCAGCGTAGCGGATCAGCCCTACGAGCAGTACTTC. Translated, it gives CASSVADQPYEQYF.

Only a few counts were recorded for this clonotype. The chain joins TRBV10-3 to TRBJ1-1, with D possibly matching TRBD1 (5 bases). The CDR3 sequence is 14 residues long. The germline V and J ends were trimmed by 3 bases and 1 base, with 9 bases remaining between them. Per the germline V gene, CDR1 is ENHRY and CDR2 is SYGVKD. The CDR3: CAISDPRGNTEAFF. The CDR3 coding sequence is TGTGCCATCAGTGATCCAAGGGGGAACACTGAAGCTTTCTTT.

The J gene is TRBJ2-2, the V gene TRBV19; D is possibly TRBD1 (6 bases). Germline-derived CDR1 and CDR2 are LNHDA and SQIVND (reference sequence). V was shortened by 3 bases and J by 0 bases, with 11 bases between the two germline ends. The CDR3 covers 16 residues. The CDR3 region is CASSIRGNPNTGELFF. The CDR3 coding sequence is TGTGCCAGTAGTATTAGGGGGAACCCGAACACCGGGGAGCTGTTTTTT.

Of note for this clonotype: One base away lies a much larger clone, so this may be a sequencing read error. The CDR3 reads CATRSSGGSYEQYF. The CDR3 nucleotides read TGTGCCACCAGGTCTAGCGGGGGCTCCTACGAGCAGTACTTC. J is TRBJ2-7 and V is TRBV24-1; 10 bases align to TRBD2. The CDR3 contains 14 residues. V trimming: 7 bases; J trimming: 0 bases; junction bases outside the gene matches: 2. Germline assignment: CDR1 KGHDR and CDR2 SFDVKD.

This clonotype is a singleton in its sample. The chain has TRBV10-3 and TRBJ2-7, with 7 bases matching TRBD2. J lost 0 bases, V lost 10 bases, and 9 bases had no gene match. The CDR3 spans 14 residues. Per germline, CDR1 ENHRY and CDR2 SYGVKD. CDR3 in amino acids: CASITGGSSYEQYF. In nucleotides, the CDR3 is TGTGCCAGCATCACGGGGGGAAGCTCCTACGAGCAGTACTTC.

With respect to this clonotype: A clone one base away is much larger, so this may be a read error. Because the CDR3 is missing its conserved closing phenylalanine or tryptophan, this is likely a read error. The chain employs TRBV29-1 and TRBJ1-1, with 7 bases identical to TRBD1. Trimming removed 5 bases from V and 3 bases from J; junction bases left unmatched: 6. Germline V gene data show CDR1 as SQVTM and CDR2 as ANQGSEA. This CDR3 spans 13 amino acids. The CDR3 sequence: CSVKTGRDTEAFS. CDR3 in DNA: TGCAGCGTTAAGACAGGGAGGGACACTGAAGCTTTCTCT.

This chain uses TRBV12-3 or TRBV12-4 with TRBJ1-6, with 9 nucleotides matching TRBD1. This CDR3 spans 16 amino acids. Unmatched junction bases numbered 9, after V lost 5 bases and J lost 7 bases. CDR3 residues: CASSPRTGVRNSPLHF. The CDR3 bases are TGTGCCAGCAGTCCGAGGACAGGGGTCCGGAATTCACCCCTCCACTTT.

Turning to this clonotype: This may stem from a read error, because a much larger clone lies one nucleotide away. The chain links TRBV29-1 to TRBJ1-2; a weak D match, TRBD1 (5 bases). Germline-derived CDR1 and CDR2 are SQVTM and ANQGSEA. The CDR3 has 13 amino acids. Between the trimmed V and J ends, which lost 3 bases and 5 bases, there was a span of 13 bases. This chain's CDR3 is CSVDTQGRYGYTF. For the CDR3, the DNA is TGCAGCGTTGACACCCAGGGTCGGTATGGCTACACCTTC.

This clonotype has more than one count but fewer than ten. This rearrangement joins TRBV7-2 to TRBJ2-2; D ambiguous. Trimming removed 1 base from V and 7 bases from J, with 4 bases in between. Germline assignment: CDR1 SGHTA and CDR2 FQGNSA. The CDR3 loop spans 12 amino acids. This chain's CDR3 is CASSLGIGELFF. The CDR3 DNA is TGTGCCAGCAGCTTAGGGATCGGGGAGCTGTTTTTT.

In this sample, this clonotype turned up many times. V gene TRBV9 combines with J gene TRBJ1-1; 7 bases fit TRBD1. CDR3 size: 14 residues. J lost 4 bases, V lost 0 bases, and 3 bases had no gene match. Germline V gene data show CDR1 as SGDLS and CDR2 as YYNGEE. DNA for the CDR3: TGTGCCAGCAGCGTAGGAACAGGGGTCACTGAAGCTTTCTTT. Encoded protein: CASSVGTGVTEAFF.

As concerns this clonotype: A much larger clone lies a single base off, so this may be a read error. J is TRBJ1-2 and V is TRBV20-1; unclear D gene. Germline values: CDR1 DFQATT, CDR2 SNEGSKA (reference sequence). V was clipped by 6 bases and J by 13 bases, with 24 bases between them. The CDR3 sequence is 13 residues long. In DNA form, the CDR3 reads TGCAGTGCACAAATCGCGGAGGGTATAAGCTGCACCTTC. It yields the protein CSAQIAEGISCTF.

At least ten counts were recorded for this clonotype. J is TRBJ2-5 and V is TRBV2, with TRBD1 as a possible D gene (6 bases). The V end was cut by 3 bases, the J end by 2 bases, with 10 bases between. The CDR3 is 14 residues long. In germline, CDR1 is SNHLY, CDR2 FYNNEI. CDR3 sequence (DNA): TGTGCCAGCAGTGAGACAGGAATGCAAGAGACCCAGTACTTC. It is translated as CASSETGMQETQYF.

The J gene is TRBJ1-6, the V gene TRBV5-6; D is undetermined. The CDR3 spans 15 residues. Trimming took off 0 bases at V and 12 bases at J, with 16 bases between the two ends. Germline V gene data show CDR1 as SGHDT and CDR2 as YYEEEE. CDR3 residues: CASSLGGSQKVPLHF. The CDR3 DNA reads TGTGCCAGCAGCTTGGGTGGCAGCCAGAAGGTACCCCTCCACTTT.

A word on this clonotype: This may arise from a read error, as a much more abundant clone is one base away. The chain carries TRBV11-1 and TRBJ1-3; the D gene is possibly TRBD1 (6 bases). CDR3 size: 18 residues. Trimming removed 5 bases from V and 4 bases from J, with 24 bases in between. The V gene's germline CDR1 is SGHAT and CDR2 FQDESV (reference sequence). The DNA for the CDR3 is TGTGCCAGCAGCACGGACTCAACAGGGCGCTTAAGGGGAAACACCATATATTTT. Protein sequence: CASSTDSTGRLRGNTIYF.

This clonotype was recorded at least ten times. The rearrangement joins TRBV15 to TRBJ1-1; perhaps TRBD1 as D (6 bases). Between the trimmed V and J ends, which lost 0 bases and 1 base, there was a span of 6 bases. CDR1 is LNHNV, CDR2 YYDKDF, per germline (reference sequence). There are 14 residues in the CDR3. The CDR3 loop is CATSREQGNTEAFF. CDR3 coding DNA: TGTGCCACCAGCAGAGAACAGGGGAACACTGAAGCTTTCTTT. The full variable domain, rest sourced from reference TRBV15 and TRBJ1-1, is DAMVIQNPRYQVTQFGKPVTLSCSQTLNHNVMYWYQQKSSQAPKLLFHYYDKDFNNEADTPDNFQSRRPNTSFCFLDIRSPGLGDTAMYLCATSREQGNTEAFFGQGTRLTVV.

Many counts were recorded for this clonotype. The V gene is TRBV2, the J gene TRBJ1-1; D unresolved. Trimming removed 6 bases from V and 0 bases from J, with 11 bases in between. CDR3 length: 14 residues. Germline V gene data show CDR1 as SNHLY and CDR2 as FYNNEI. CDR3 region: CASRAQTVNTEAFF. For the CDR3, the DNA is TGTGCCAGCAGGGCCCAGACCGTGAACACTGAAGCTTTCTTT.

The chain joins TRBV25-1 to TRBJ2-5; 9 positions agree with TRBD1. From germline, CDR1 is MGHDK and CDR2 SYGVNS. This CDR3 has 14 amino acids. The trim removed 5 bases at V and 6 bases at J, leaving 7 bases unmatched. CDR3 sequence reads: CASSIQGAPKTQYF. The CDR3 coding sequence is TGTGCCAGCAGTATACAGGGGGCGCCGAAGACCCAGTACTTC.

The chain is built from TRBV25-1 and TRBJ2-5; TRBD2 matches at 8 bases. Germline CDR1 MGHDK, CDR2 SYGVNS. This CDR3 contains 16 residues. With 3 bases clipped from V and 4 bases from J, the junction kept 10 bases outside the gene matches. CDR3 in amino acids: CASSDSAGGGGETQYF. Here the CDR3 DNA reads TGTGCCAGCAGTGATAGTGCCGGGGGGGGAGGAGAGACCCAGTACTTC.

The V call is TRBV4-3, the J call TRBJ2-1; TRBD2 aligns across 7 bases. Germline V gives CDR1 LGHNA, CDR2 YSLEER. V lost 1 base and J lost 2; bases outside the gene matches: 2. The CDR3 covers 15 residues. The DNA of the CDR3 is TGCGCCAGCAGCCAAGTACTAGCGACCTACAATGAGCAGTTCTTC. The encoded protein is CASSQVLATYNEQFF.

To note about this clonotype: Germline is not matched at one junction end, which may reflect a read error. This chain uses TRBV25-1 with TRBJ2-2; 8 bases match TRBD1. Looked up from germline, CDR1 is MGHDK and CDR2 is SYGVNS. The CDR3 has 15 amino acids. This CDR3 reads CACSATQGASGELFF. The CDR3 DNA follows: TGTGCCTGCAGTGCTACCCAGGGGGCAAGCGGGGAGCTGTTTTTT.

This chain links TRBV7-9 with TRBJ1-1; D gene ambiguous. The CDR3 is 12 amino acids. Trimming took 3 bases from V and 7 from J, leaving 9 bases between them. The germline V gene has CDR1 SEHNR and CDR2 FQNEAQ (reference sequence). In nucleotides, the CDR3 is TGTGCCAGCAGCTTGTCACAGTTTGAAGCTTTCTTT. Its translation is CASSLSQFEAFF.

At least ten counts were recorded for this clonotype. The germline gene is not matched at one end of the junction; a read error may be the cause. V gene TRBV7-7 combines with J gene TRBJ2-5; TRBD2 aligns across 9 bases. The CDR3 is made up of 16 amino acids. Germline-derived CDR1 and CDR2 are SSHAT and FNYEAQ (reference sequence). CDR3 DNA: TGTGCTAGCAGCTCGACCTTAGCGGGGGCGGGGGAGACCCAGTACTTC. Its translation is CASSSTLAGAGETQYF.

J is TRBJ2-3 and V is TRBV20-1; D is possibly TRBD1 (6 bases). The CDR3 consists of 15 residues. The V and J ends lost 6 bases and 4 bases respectively, with 20 bases between them. Germline-derived CDR1 and CDR2 are DFQATT and SNEGSKA (reference sequence). CDR3 DNA sequence: TGCAGTGCGAAGAGGGGGAGTGGGGACGCAGATACGCAGTATTTT. Translated: CSAKRGSGDADTQYF.

The chain combines TRBV14 with TRBJ2-6; TRBD1 matches at 7 bases. CDR3 length: 17 residues. The germline V gene has CDR1 SGHDN and CDR2 FVKESK. J lost 3 bases, V lost 1 base, and 6 bases had no gene match. The CDR3 DNA sequence: TGTGCCAGCAGCCAAGGGACAGGAGATTTTGGGGCCAACGTCCTGACTTTC. Its protein is CASSQGTGDFGANVLTF.

The chain couples TRBV20-1 to TRBJ1-2; no clear D gene. Trimming pared 6 bases from V and 1 base from J, leaving 12 bases between. The CDR3 length is 13 residues. Germline V gives CDR1 DFQATT, CDR2 SNEGSKA (reference sequence). The CDR3 sequence is CSADTSHNYGYTF. CDR3 in DNA: TGCAGTGCCGATACCAGCCATAACTATGGCTACACCTTC.